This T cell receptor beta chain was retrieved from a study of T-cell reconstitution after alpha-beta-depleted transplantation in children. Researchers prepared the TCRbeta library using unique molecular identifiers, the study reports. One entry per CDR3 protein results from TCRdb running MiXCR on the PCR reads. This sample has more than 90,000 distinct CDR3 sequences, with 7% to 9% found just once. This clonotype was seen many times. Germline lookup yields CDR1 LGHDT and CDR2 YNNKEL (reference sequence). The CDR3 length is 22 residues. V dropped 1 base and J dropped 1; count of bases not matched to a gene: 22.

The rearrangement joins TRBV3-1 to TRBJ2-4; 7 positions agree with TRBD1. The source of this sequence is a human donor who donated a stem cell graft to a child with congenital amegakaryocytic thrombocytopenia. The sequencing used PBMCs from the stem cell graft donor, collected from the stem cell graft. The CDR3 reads CASSQVPPTGFSSTGAKNIQYF. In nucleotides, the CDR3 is TGTGCCAGCAGCCAAGTCCCACCGACAGGGTTCAGTTCGACCGGGGCCAAAAACATTCAGTACTTC.